Listed here are 3 T cell receptor beta chains from one sample, sequenced in a study of blood T cell repertoires in COVID-19. This table comes from immunoSEQ multiplex PCR, and its TCRdb copy is limited to in-frame clones, with some not included. The table shows 100,000 to 150,000 clones, with about 80% occurring only once. Material: peripheral blood. All receptors derive from a woman between 50 and 59 years old with acute or convalescent COVID-19.

The chain recombines TRBV14 with TRBJ1-1; no firm D call. Trimming left V 0 bases short and J 8 bases short, with 19 bases between. The CDR3 spans 16 residues. Germline values: CDR1 SGHDN, CDR2 FVKESK. This CDR3 reads CASSQEDWYQSEEAFF. CDR3 sequence (DNA): TGTGCCAGCAGCCAAGAGGACTGGTACCAGAGTGAGGAAGCTTTCTTT.

Comments on this clone: At one end the junction does not follow the germline gene, possibly because of a read error. The J gene is TRBJ1-6, the V gene TRBV2, with 7 bases identical to TRBD1. CDR1 is SNHLY and CDR2 is FYNNEI in the germline V gene. The CDR3 covers 16 residues. CDR3 sequence reads: CASSEVGTALNSPLHF. The DNA for the CDR3 is TGTGCCAGCAGCGAAGTAGGGACAGCTCTTAATTCACCCCTCCACTTT.

V and J are TRBV5-5 and TRBJ2-5; TRBD2 matches 8 bases. Germline V gene data show CDR1 as SGHKS and CDR2 as YYEKEE (reference sequence). V shed 4 bases, J shed 7 bases, and the junction held 9 bases outside the gene matches. This CDR3 is 14 amino acids long. Here the CDR3 reads CASSLGTRGGTQYF. The CDR3, as DNA: TGTGCCAGCAGCCTAGGGACTAGAGGTGGGACCCAGTACTTC.